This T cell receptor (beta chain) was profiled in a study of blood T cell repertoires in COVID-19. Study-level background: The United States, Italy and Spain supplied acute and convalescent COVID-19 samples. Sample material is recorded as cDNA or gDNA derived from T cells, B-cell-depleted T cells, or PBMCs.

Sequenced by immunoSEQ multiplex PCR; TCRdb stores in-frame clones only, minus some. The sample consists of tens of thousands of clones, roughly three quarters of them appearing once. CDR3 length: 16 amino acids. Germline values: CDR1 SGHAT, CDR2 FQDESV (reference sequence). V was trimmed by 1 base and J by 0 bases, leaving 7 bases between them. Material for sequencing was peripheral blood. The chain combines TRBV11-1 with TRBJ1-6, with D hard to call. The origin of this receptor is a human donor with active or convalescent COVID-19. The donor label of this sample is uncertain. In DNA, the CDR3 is TGTGCCAGCAGCTTAGACAGAAGCTCCTATAATTCACCCCTCCACTTT. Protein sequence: CASSLDRSSYNSPLHF.